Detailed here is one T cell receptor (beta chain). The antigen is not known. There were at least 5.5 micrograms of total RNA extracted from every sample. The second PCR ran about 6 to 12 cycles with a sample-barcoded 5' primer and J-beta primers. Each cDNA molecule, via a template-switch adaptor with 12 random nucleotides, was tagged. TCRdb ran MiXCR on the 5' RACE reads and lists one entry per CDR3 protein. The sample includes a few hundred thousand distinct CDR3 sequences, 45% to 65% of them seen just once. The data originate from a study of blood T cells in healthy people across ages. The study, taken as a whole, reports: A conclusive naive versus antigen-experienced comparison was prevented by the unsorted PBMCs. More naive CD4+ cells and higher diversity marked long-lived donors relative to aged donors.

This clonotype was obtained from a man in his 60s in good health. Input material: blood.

CDR3 amino acids: CASSLGTSGSMGYNEQYF. The CDR3 bases are TGTGCCAGCAGCTTGGGGACTAGCGGGAGCATGGGGTACAATGAGCAGTACTTC. This rearrangement joins TRBV7-9 to TRBJ2-1; TRBD2 matches 14 bases. The J call could be wrong; TRBJ2-7 is a better fit for the DNA end. CDR1 and CDR2 (germline): SEHNR, FQNEAQ (reference sequence). This CDR3 comprises 18 residues.